These 16 T cell receptor beta chains came from one sample sequenced in a study of low-dose radiotherapy and immunotherapy resistance in tumors. Primers targeting TRAV and TRBV primed first-strand cDNA, covering alpha and beta chains. It was with a constant-region primer and a V-primer adapter that TCRs were amplified over around 20 PCR cycles. TCRdb itself ran the reads through MiXCR, one entry per CDR3 protein. The sample has around 13,000 distinct CDR3 sequences, roughly 60% seen once. Receptor source: a human donor with advanced metastatic prostate, ovarian, gallbladder or colorectal cancer (not recorded which). This table probably holds off-target reads from a library built for another chain.

In its sample, this clonotype was seen a few times. V gene TRBV19 combines with J gene TRBJ1-6; maybe TRBD1 (5 bases). CDR3 length: 14 amino acids. Germline V gives CDR1 LNHDA, CDR2 SQIVND (reference sequence). The ends were cut back, 5 bases at V and 8 bases at J, with 13 bases in the middle. The CDR3 spells CASSLAEGYSPLHF. The CDR3 nucleotides are TGTGCCAGTAGTTTGGCAGAGGGGTATTCACCCCTCCACTTT.

The rearrangement links TRBV6-2 or TRBV6-3 to TRBJ2-7; D is undetermined. CDR1 is MNHEY and CDR2 is SVGEGT in the germline V gene. V was shortened by 2 bases and J by 6 bases, with 17 bases between the two germline ends. The CDR3 has 15 residues. CDR3 in amino acids: CASSYEAATSSEQYF. The CDR3 DNA is TGTGCCAGCAGTTACGAGGCAGCCACGTCAAGCGAGCAGTACTTC.

This clonotype occurred a few times. At one of its ends the junction is not consistent with the germline gene, which may arise from a read error. J is TRBJ2-1 and V is TRBV28; 14 bases align to TRBD2. CDR3 length: 18 residues. CDR1 MDHEN and CDR2 SYDVKM come from the germline V gene. Here the CDR3 DNA reads TGTTCCAGCAGACGTAGACGGACTAGCGGGAGGTGGAATCATGAGCAGTTCTTC. Amino acid sequence: CSSRRRRTSGRWNHEQFF.

The chain links TRBV6-8 to TRBJ2-6, with D perhaps matching TRBD2 (6 bases). This CDR3 contains 18 residues. With 7 bases removed from V and 0 bases from J, the gap between germline ends came to 19 bases. Germline lookup yields CDR1 MNHGY and CDR2 SAAAGT. The CDR3 DNA reads as TGTGCCAGCACCTACGACACGGGCGGGGTCTCTGGGGCCAACGTCCTGACTTTC. Translating it yields CASTYDTGGVSGANVLTF.

The V and J genes are TRBV5-4 and TRBJ2-1; D remains unclear. V lost 0 bases, J lost 10 bases, and 8 bases lay in between. Germline CDR1 and CDR2: SGHNT and YYREEE (reference sequence). The CDR3 is 12 residues long. The CDR3 here is CASSLDGYEQFF. The CDR3 DNA reads as TGTGCCAGCAGCTTGGACGGTTACGAGCAGTTCTTC.

CDR3 residues: CAIRKPSTDTQYF. The CDR3, as DNA: TGTGCCATCAGGAAGCCTAGCACAGATACGCAGTATTTT. The chain couples TRBV10-3 to TRBJ2-3; no definite D call. Trimming pared 6 bases from V and 0 bases from J, leaving 7 bases between. Germline values: CDR1 ENHRY, CDR2 SYGVKD. This CDR3 is built from 13 residues.

This chain uses TRBV6-2 or TRBV6-3 with TRBJ2-7, with 12 nucleotides matching TRBD1. CDR3 length equals 15 residues. With V trimmed by 7 bases and J by 4 bases, 8 bases remained unmatched. The V gene's germline CDR1 is MNHEY and CDR2 SVGEGT. The CDR3 DNA follows: TGTGCCAGCATAAATCCGGGACAGGGGGCTTACGAGCAGTACTTC. It yields the protein CASINPGQGAYEQYF.

This clonotype was counted a few times. This sequence joins TRBV19 and TRBJ2-6; D gene uncertain. The V gene lost 3 bases and the J gene lost 0 bases, with 6 bases spanning the gap. This CDR3 region has 15 residues. Germline V gives CDR1 LNHDA, CDR2 SQIVND (reference sequence). The CDR3 DNA reads as TGTGCCAGTAGTATGATCTCCTCTGGGGCCAACGTCCTGACTTTC. Its protein product is CASSMISSGANVLTF. The whole variable domain, filled in from reference TRBV19 and TRBJ2-6, reads DGGITQSPKYLFRKEGQNVTLSCEQNLNHDAMYWYRQDPGQGLRLIYYSQIVNDFQKGDIAEGYSVSREKKESFPLTVTSAQKNPTAFYLCASSMISSGANVLTFGAGSRLTVL.

This clonotype was detected a few times. The chain links TRBV28 to TRBJ2-7, with 9 bases matching TRBD1. The CDR3 runs to 16 residues. The ends lost 1 base at V and 4 bases at J; junction bases unmatched: 8. CDR1 is MDHEN and CDR2 is SYDVKM in the germline V gene. As DNA, the CDR3 is TGTGCCAGCAGTTTATCCGGGACAGGGAACAGATACGAGCAGTACTTC. Translating gives CASSLSGTGNRYEQYF.

The chain employs TRBV18 and TRBJ2-3; 9 bases agree with TRBD2. V lost 0 bases, J lost 2 bases, and 6 bases stayed unmatched. CDR1 is KGHSH and CDR2 is LQKENI in the germline V gene. This CDR3 comprises 17 residues. The CDR3 is CASSPPAGGPNTDTQYF. The DNA for the CDR3 is TGTGCCAGCTCACCACCGGCGGGGGGGCCGAACACAGATACGCAGTATTTT.

This clonotype is categorized as medium-sized. V is TRBV28 and J is TRBJ2-7; D unclear. V was trimmed by 4 bases and J by 0 bases, leaving 16 bases between them. This CDR3 contains 16 residues. Germline-derived CDR1 and CDR2 are MDHEN and SYDVKM. The CDR3 loop reads CASSSLWPRGSYEQYF. CDR3 nucleotides: TGTGCCAGCAGTTCCCTGTGGCCGAGAGGCTCCTACGAGCAGTACTTC.

Only a few counts were recorded for this clonotype. J is TRBJ2-1 and V is TRBV5-8, with D perhaps TRBD1 or TRBD2 (5 bases each). The CDR3 sequence is 14 residues long. Germline lookup yields CDR1 SGHTS and CDR2 YDEGEE. Between the trimmed V and J ends, which lost 3 bases and 4 bases, there was a span of 11 bases. As DNA, the CDR3 is TGTGCCAGCAGCTGGGGCGGGTCGTACAATGAGCAGTTCTTC. This encodes CASSWGGSYNEQFF.

The chain is built from TRBV7-8 and TRBJ1-3; D is uncertain. V lost 0 bases and J lost 4, with 7 bases in between. The germline CDR1 and CDR2 sequences are SGHVS and FQNEAQ. This CDR3 contains 14 residues. CDR3 coding DNA: TGTGCCAGCAGCTTAGCGATAAGCGGAAACACCATATATTTT. As protein: CASSLAISGNTIYF.

This clonotype came up a few times. J is TRBJ1-5 and V is TRBV14; D gene unclear. V lost 1 base and J 5 bases, leaving 6 bases between the germline ends. The CDR3 is 13 residues long. Germline assignment: CDR1 SGHDN and CDR2 FVKESK. The CDR3 region has the DNA TGTGCCAGCAGCCAAGGTAGGGATCAGCCCCAGCATTTT. This translates into CASSQGRDQPQHF. Looking up the rest from reference TRBV14 and TRBJ1-5 gives the full variable domain: EAGVTQFPSHSVIEKGQTVTLRCDPISGHDNLYWYRRVMGKEIKFLLHFVKESKQDESGMPNNRFLAERTGGTYSTLKVQPAELEDSGVYFCASSQGRDQPQHFGDGTRLSIL.

The V and J genes are TRBV7-2 and TRBJ2-5; 7 nucleotides agree with TRBD2. There are 14 residues in the CDR3. The germline V gene has CDR1 SGHTA and CDR2 FQGNSA. J gave up 5 bases and V 0 bases, and 3 bases lay outside the gene matches. CDR3 region: CASSLASGVETQYF. CDR3 DNA sequence: TGTGCCAGCAGCTTAGCCAGCGGGGTTGAGACCCAGTACTTC.

The chain employs TRBV28 and TRBJ2-3, with 12 nucleotides matching TRBD2. The germline V gene encodes CDR1 MDHEN and CDR2 SYDVKM. J gave up 4 bases and V 5 bases, and 4 bases lay outside the gene matches. The CDR3 extends over 15 amino acids. The CDR3 bases are TGTGCCAGCAGTCCGCGACTAGCGGGAGCAGATACGCAGTATTTT. It is translated as CASSPRLAGADTQYF.